This T cell receptor (beta chain) stems from a study of blood T cell repertoires in COVID-19. Deletions cut 6 bases from V and 4 bases from J, with 4 bases between. Germline-derived CDR1 and CDR2 are WNHNN and SYGVQD (reference sequence). There are 11 residues in the CDR3. Sequenced by immunoSEQ multiplex PCR; TCRdb stores in-frame clones only, minus some. The repertoire holds some 400,000 clones, with about 90% as singletons. The sample was PBMCs or T cells enriched from blood (not recorded which). The gene calls are TRBV10-1 and TRBJ1-5; the D is unclear. The sequence was obtained from a young woman who had recovered from COVID-19. CDR3 nucleotides: TGCGCCAGCAGCCCAAATCAGCCCCAGCATTTT. Amino acids: CASSPNQPQHF.